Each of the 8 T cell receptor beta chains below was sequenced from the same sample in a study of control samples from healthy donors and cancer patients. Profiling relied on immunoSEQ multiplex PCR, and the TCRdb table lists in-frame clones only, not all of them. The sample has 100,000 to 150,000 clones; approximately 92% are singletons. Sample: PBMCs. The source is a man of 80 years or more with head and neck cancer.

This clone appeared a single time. For the CDR3, the DNA is TGTGCCAGCAGCTTAGGTGTCAACACCGGGGAGCTGTTTTTT. Protein: CASSLGVNTGELFF. This chain joins TRBV7-2 and TRBJ2-2; the D is unclear. CDR1 is SGHTA and CDR2 is FQGNSA in the germline V gene. Between the trimmed V and J ends, which lost 1 base and 2 bases, there was a span of 5 bases. The CDR3 contains 14 residues.

This CDR3 reads CASSVTGGRSPLHF. The CDR3 DNA follows: TGCGCCAGCAGTGTTACAGGGGGACGTTCACCCCTCCACTTT. The chain recombines TRBV10-2 with TRBJ1-6, with 8 bases fitting TRBD1. V lost 4 bases, J lost 9 bases, and 5 bases stayed unmatched. From germline, CDR1 is WSHSY and CDR2 SAAADI. The CDR3 runs 14 residues.

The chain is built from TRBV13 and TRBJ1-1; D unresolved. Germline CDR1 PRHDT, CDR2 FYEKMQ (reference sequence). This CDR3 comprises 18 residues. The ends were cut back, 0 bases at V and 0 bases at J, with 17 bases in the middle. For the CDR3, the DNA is TGTGCCAGCAGCTTAGGCCTGCGAGGGCGCGGGTTGAACACTGAAGCTTTCTTT. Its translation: CASSLGLRGRGLNTEAFF.

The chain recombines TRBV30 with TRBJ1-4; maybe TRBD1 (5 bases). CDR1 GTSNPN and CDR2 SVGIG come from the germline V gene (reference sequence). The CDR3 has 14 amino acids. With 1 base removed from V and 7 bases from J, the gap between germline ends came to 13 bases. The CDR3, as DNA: TGTGCCTGGAGTGGGGGCCTACGAGGTGAAAAACTGTTTTTT. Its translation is CAWSGGLRGEKLFF.

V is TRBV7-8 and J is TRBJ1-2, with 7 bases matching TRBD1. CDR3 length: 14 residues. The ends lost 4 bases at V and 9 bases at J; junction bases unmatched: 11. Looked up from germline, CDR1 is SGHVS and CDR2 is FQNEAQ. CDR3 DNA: TGTGCCAGCAGCTCATTTGACAGGGCCTGGAGCTACACCTTC. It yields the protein CASSSFDRAWSYTF.

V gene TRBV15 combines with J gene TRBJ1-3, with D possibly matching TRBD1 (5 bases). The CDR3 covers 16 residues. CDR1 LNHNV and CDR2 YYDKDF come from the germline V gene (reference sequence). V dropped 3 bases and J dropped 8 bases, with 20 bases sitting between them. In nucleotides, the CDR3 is TGTGCCACCAGCAGTCTCGGGGACCCCCGGCAGGACACCATATATTTT. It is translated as CATSSLGDPRQDTIYF. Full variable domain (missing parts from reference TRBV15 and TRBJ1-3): DAMVIQNPRYQVTQFGKPVTLSCSQTLNHNVMYWYQQKSSQAPKLLFHYYDKDFNNEADTPDNFQSRRPNTSFCFLDIRSPGLGDTAMYLCATSSLGDPRQDTIYFGEGSWLTVV.

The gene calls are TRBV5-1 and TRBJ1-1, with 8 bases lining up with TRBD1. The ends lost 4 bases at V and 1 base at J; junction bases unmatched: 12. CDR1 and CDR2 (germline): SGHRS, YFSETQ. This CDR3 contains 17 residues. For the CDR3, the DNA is TGCGCCAGCAGCACCACCTACGGGACAGGCCGGAACACTGAAGCTTTCTTT. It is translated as CASSTTYGTGRNTEAFF.

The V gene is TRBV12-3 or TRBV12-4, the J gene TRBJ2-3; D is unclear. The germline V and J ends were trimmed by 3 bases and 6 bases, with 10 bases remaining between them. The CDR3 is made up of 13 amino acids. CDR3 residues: CASSFLSGDTQYF. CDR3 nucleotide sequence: TGTGCCAGCAGTTTTTTGTCTGGGGATACGCAGTATTTT.